Following are 6 T cell receptor beta chains from one sample sequenced in a study of CD8+CD57+ T cells in acquired aplastic anemia. By flow cytometry, patients selected for sequencing had shown an expansion of CD8+CD57+ cells. Template material for TCR beta VDJ and CDR3 profiling consisted of genomic DNA. Via MiXCR, TCRdb re-called the reads, giving one row per CDR3 protein. Of about 270,000 distinct CDR3 sequences in the sample, roughly 80% were seen once. The sample taken for sequencing was sorted CD4+, CD8+, or CD8+CD57+ T cells (not recorded which) from PBMCs. The receptors derive from a human donor with aplastic anemia.

This clonotype was found many times. At one end the junction does not follow the germline gene, possibly because of a read error. CDR3 sequence: CASSDSEDGEF. CDR3 DNA: TGTGCCAGCAGTGACTCCGAGGATGGGGAATTC. The chain employs TRBV6-4 and TRBJ2-7; D uncertain. The germline CDR1 and CDR2 sequences are MRHNA and SNTAGT. This CDR3 has 11 residues.

This clonotype was counted a few times. V is TRBV7-9 and J is TRBJ2-1; D not certain. Trimming removed 0 bases at V and 1 base at J, with 7 bases between. Germline CDR1 and CDR2: SEHNR and FQNEAQ (reference sequence). The CDR3 contains 15 residues. The CDR3 spells CASSLAGRSYNEQFF. In nucleotides, the CDR3 is TGTGCCAGCAGCTTAGCTGGTAGATCCTACAATGAGCAGTTCTTC.

On this clonotype: The CDR3 end shows no conserved phenylalanine or tryptophan, and so a read error is likely. Because the CDR3's place on the DNA is in doubt, the DNA is left out and the CDR3 is given as listed by TCRdb. The genes are TRBV2 and TRBJ2-1; TRBD1, the D gene given by the table, was not confirmed from the DNA. A total of 16 residues make up the CDR3, ends included. Per germline, CDR1 SNHLY and CDR2 FYNNEI. The CDR3 is CASGDGGTDTQDLQPG.

The sample holds one count of this clonotype. The gene calls are TRBV24-1 and TRBJ2-5; D is undetermined. The CDR3 contains 14 residues. Germline V gives CDR1 KGHDR, CDR2 SFDVKD. The V gene lost 7 bases and the J gene lost 4 bases, with 15 bases spanning the gap. Here the CDR3 reads CATSSLHLGETQYF. In nucleotides, the CDR3 is TGTGCCACCAGCAGCCTCCACTTGGGAGAGACCCAGTACTTC.

V is TRBV2 and J is TRBJ2-3; D is unclear. The better agreement between TRBJ1-5 and the DNA end casts doubt on the J call. Germline V gene sequence: CDR1 SNHLY, CDR2 FYNNEI. This CDR3 contains 14 residues. CDR3 sequence: CASSVADSHQPQHF. The DNA for the CDR3 is TGTGCCAGCAGTGTGGCGGATAGTCACCAGCCCCAGCATTTT.

This chain connects TRBV19 to TRBJ2-7; no clear D gene. V lost 5 bases and J 5 bases, leaving 7 bases between the germline ends. There are 11 residues in the CDR3. In germline, CDR1 is LNHDA, CDR2 SQIVND (reference sequence). CDR3 protein: CASSRKHEQYF. The CDR3 coding sequence is TGTGCCAGTAGTCGAAAGCACGAGCAGTACTTC. Drawing the rest from reference TRBV19 and TRBJ2-7, the complete variable domain is DGGITQSPKYLFRKEGQNVTLSCEQNLNHDAMYWYRQDPGQGLRLIYYSQIVNDFQKGDIAEGYSVSREKKESFPLTVTSAQKNPTAFYLCASSRKHEQYFGPGTRLTVT.